One and the same sample provided the 29 T cell receptor beta chains below, sequenced in a study of CD8+ T cells in alopecia areata. Treatment reported: oral pan-JAK inhibitor, 5-10 mg twice daily. Extracted RNA was reverse transcribed, and the resulting cDNA served as sequencing template. Sequenced by immunoSEQ multiplex PCR; TCRdb stores in-frame clones only, minus some. The sample records 180,000 or so clones, 58% being singletons. Sequenced material: CD4+ T cells sorted from blood, taken at roughly week 55, from a patient treated with tofacitinib. The source is a human donor with alopecia areata.

The chain couples TRBV19 to TRBJ1-1, with D possibly matching TRBD1 (6 bases). V gave up 4 bases and J gave up 7 bases, with 10 bases separating them. This CDR3 has 12 residues. From germline, CDR1 is LNHDA and CDR2 SQIVND (reference sequence). The CDR3 is CASSNRAGEAFF. The CDR3 bases are TGTGCCAGTAGTAACAGGGCGGGTGAAGCTTTCTTT.

This chain links TRBV7-7 with TRBJ2-3, with 11 bases matching TRBD1. V trimming: 5 bases; J trimming: 6 bases; junction bases outside the gene matches: 7. Germline loops: CDR1 SSHAT, CDR2 FNYEAQ (reference sequence). The CDR3 length is 15 residues. The CDR3 bases are TGTGCCAGCAGCCCGGGGACAGGGGGGTCCGATACGCAGTATTTT. Amino acid sequence: CASSPGTGGSDTQYF.

The genes are TRBV29-1 and TRBJ1-5, with D perhaps TRBD1 (5 bases). CDR1 is SQVTM, CDR2 ANQGSEA, per germline. The CDR3 has 11 residues. Trimming left V 7 bases short and J 4 bases short, with 8 bases between. DNA of the CDR3: TGCAGCGCCGAGGGGAATCAGCCCCAGCATTTT. This encodes CSAEGNQPQHF.

The rearrangement links TRBV5-1 to TRBJ2-1; TRBD1 matches at 7 bases. The germline gives CDR1 SGHRS, CDR2 YFSETQ. The CDR3 extends over 14 amino acids. V lost 3 bases and J lost 9; bases outside the gene matches: 9. The CDR3 bases are TGCGCCAGCAGCTCCGACAGGGTTGGAGGTGAGCAGTTCTTC. The encoded protein is CASSSDRVGGEQFF.

At least ten counts were recorded for this clone. CDR3 DNA sequence: TGTGCCAGTAGTAAAAGAGGACTAGCGGAGACCCAGTACTTC. Encoded protein: CASSKRGLAETQYF. The chain has TRBV19 and TRBJ2-5; 9 nucleotides align to TRBD2. Germline trimming cut 4 bases from V and 5 bases from J; bases unmatched to any gene: 5. Germline V CDR1 and CDR2: LNHDA, SQIVND (reference sequence). The CDR3 is 14 residues long.

V gene TRBV18 combines with J gene TRBJ1-1, with D perhaps matching TRBD1 (6 bases). The CDR3 is made up of 14 amino acids. Germline V gives CDR1 KGHSH, CDR2 LQKENI. Trimming removed 3 bases from V and 1 base from J, with 9 bases in between. Here the CDR3 reads CASSPGGRNTEAFF. DNA for the CDR3: TGTGCCAGCTCACCCGGGGGGCGGAACACTGAAGCTTTCTTT.

The chain combines TRBV19 with TRBJ2-3, with a weak D call TRBD1 (5 bases). The germline V gene encodes CDR1 LNHDA and CDR2 SQIVND (reference sequence). This CDR3 spans 14 amino acids. The V end lost 7 bases, the J end lost 2 bases, and 13 bases lay between the germline ends. CDR3 bases: TGTGCCAGTAACGGTGGCAGGGCCACAGATACGCAGTATTTT. Translating gives CASNGGRATDTQYF. Together with reference TRBV19 and TRBJ2-3, the CDR3 gives the full variable domain: DGGITQSPKYLFRKEGQNVTLSCEQNLNHDAMYWYRQDPGQGLRLIYYSQIVNDFQKGDIAEGYSVSREKKESFPLTVTSAQKNPTAFYLCASNGGRATDTQYFGPGTRLTVL.

In this sample, this clone turned up many times. The V call is TRBV5-6, the J call TRBJ2-5, with D unresolved. The CDR3 spans 14 residues. CDR1 is SGHDT and CDR2 is YYEEEE in the germline V gene. V was pared by 0 bases and J by 2 bases, with 8 bases between. CDR3 coding DNA: TGTGCCAGCAGCTTGGGTACCACACAAGAGACCCAGTACTTC. It translates to CASSLGTTQETQYF.

The rearrangement uses TRBV7-2 and TRBJ2-1, with 8 bases lining up with TRBD2. The V gene's germline CDR1 is SGHTA and CDR2 FQGNSA. CDR3 length: 17 residues. The V and J ends lost 4 bases and 0 bases, in that order; junction bases with no gene match: 8. CDR3 region: CASSYDPRGASYNEQFF. CDR3 bases: TGTGCCAGCAGCTACGATCCGCGGGGGGCCTCCTACAATGAGCAGTTCTTC. The complete variable domain, with remaining parts taken from reference TRBV7-2 and TRBJ2-1, reads GAGVSQSPSNKVTEKGKDVELRCDPISGHTALYWYRQSLGQGLEFLIYFQGNSAPDKSGLPSDRFSAERTGGSVSTLTIQRTQQEDSAVYLCASSYDPRGASYNEQFFGPGTRLTVL.

This clone came up once. The CDR3 DNA reads as TGTGCCATCAGTGCGGCGGGGGCCGAATCCTACGAGCAGTACTTC. Translation: CAISAAGAESYEQYF. The genes are TRBV10-3 and TRBJ2-7; possibly TRBD2 for D (7 bases). This CDR3 has 15 residues. Trimming removed 4 bases at V and 1 base at J, with 14 bases between. Germline assignment: CDR1 ENHRY and CDR2 SYGVKD.

The chain links TRBV29-1 to TRBJ2-1; D assignment may be TRBD1 or TRBD2 (5 bases each). V was pared by 8 bases and J by 0 bases, with 11 bases between. The CDR3 is 13 amino acids. Germline V gene data show CDR1 as SQVTM and CDR2 as ANQGSEA. The CDR3 coding sequence is TGCAGCCTACGGGGCAGCTCCTACAATGAGCAGTTCTTC. Translated, it gives CSLRGSSYNEQFF.

This chain connects TRBV6-5 to TRBJ1-1; tentative D call: TRBD1 (5 bases). The germline CDR1 and CDR2 sequences are MNHEY and SVGAGI. The CDR3 has 14 residues. V lost 0 bases, J lost 7 bases, and 12 bases lay in between. This CDR3 is CASSYSPGYGEAFF. As DNA, the CDR3 is TGTGCCAGCAGTTACTCCCCAGGGTACGGTGAAGCTTTCTTT.

The table lists this clone with a few counts. Other DNA sequences of this sample code for an identical CDR3. The CDR3: CSVAGSGEQYF. The CDR3 DNA is TGCAGCGTTGCCGGATCGGGAGAGCAGTACTTC. The chain carries TRBV29-1 and TRBJ2-7; D is possibly TRBD2 (5 bases). The V end lost 4 bases, the J end lost 7 bases, and 11 bases lay between the germline ends. The length of the CDR3 is 11 residues. Germline V gene sequence: CDR1 SQVTM, CDR2 ANQGSEA.

The chain has TRBV20-1 and TRBJ2-3, with TRBD2 matching 7 bases. The V gene end was trimmed by 4 bases and the J gene end by 8 bases; junction bases not matched to a gene: 3. This CDR3 has 11 amino acids. Germline CDR1 DFQATT, CDR2 SNEGSKA (reference sequence). CDR3 protein: CSATGEGTQYF. The CDR3 region has the DNA TGCAGTGCTACGGGGGAGGGTACGCAGTATTTT.

This clone has only a few counts. The genes are TRBV29-1 and TRBJ2-5; a possible D gene is TRBD1 (6 bases). Germline CDR1 reads SQVTM; CDR2 reads ANQGSEA. V was trimmed by 4 bases and J by 2 bases, leaving 17 bases between them. The CDR3 has 15 amino acids. The CDR3 reads CSVARTTGPQETQYF. The CDR3 bases are TGCAGCGTTGCCCGCACGACAGGTCCACAAGAGACCCAGTACTTC.

The chain's CDR3 is CASSYDRVRSPLHF. The CDR3 DNA sequence: TGCGCCAGCAGCTATGACAGGGTGCGTTCACCCCTCCACTTT. The chain couples TRBV5-1 to TRBJ1-6; TRBD1 aligns across 7 bases. Germline lookup yields CDR1 SGHRS and CDR2 YFSETQ. The CDR3 runs 14 residues. V dropped 3 bases and J dropped 9; count of bases not matched to a gene: 6.

This clone was seen once. The chain couples TRBV27 to TRBJ2-3; 8 bases match TRBD2. Germline V gene sequence: CDR1 MNHEY, CDR2 SMNVEV (reference sequence). V lost 8 bases, J lost 2 bases, and 12 bases stayed unmatched. The CDR3 extends over 16 amino acids. The CDR3: CASARGAGGYTDTQYF. CDR3 DNA: TGTGCCAGCGCCCGGGGGGCGGGGGGATACACAGATACGCAGTATTTT.

V usage is TRBV19 and J usage is TRBJ1-4, with D hard to call. The germline V and J ends were trimmed by 7 bases and 3 bases, with 12 bases remaining between them. This CDR3 contains 14 residues. Per the germline V gene, CDR1 is LNHDA and CDR2 is SQIVND (reference sequence). The CDR3 DNA reads as TGTGCCAGTAATTTCGGCGGTGCTAATGAAAAACTGTTTTTT. Encoded protein: CASNFGGANEKLFF.

A few counts support this clone. The same CDR3 also results from other DNA sequences found in this sample. The chain links TRBV29-1 to TRBJ2-5; D gene ambiguous. Trimming took off 6 bases at V and 5 bases at J, with 7 bases between the two ends. From germline, CDR1 is SQVTM and CDR2 ANQGSEA. This CDR3 has 10 amino acids. This chain's CDR3 is CSVGQETQYF. The CDR3 DNA follows: TGCAGCGTCGGGCAGGAGACCCAGTACTTC.

The chain links TRBV15 to TRBJ2-3; 7 bases match TRBD2. After removal of 0 bases from V and 6 bases from J, the junction contained 15 bases not matched to a gene. This CDR3 is 18 amino acids long. CDR1 is LNHNV, CDR2 YYDKDF, per germline (reference sequence). The CDR3 bases are TGTGCCACCAGCAGAGATCGGGGAGGGGCACTTGGCCTCGATACGCAGTATTTT. It translates to CATSRDRGGALGLDTQYF.

V and J are TRBV2 and TRBJ2-1; a possible D gene is TRBD2 (5 bases). Trimming left V 1 base short and J 4 bases short, with 26 bases between. CDR1 and CDR2 (germline): SNHLY, FYNNEI. The CDR3 sequence is 20 residues long. The CDR3 protein is CASSEGPRGSGMVAYNEQFF. CDR3 DNA: TGTGCCAGCAGTGAAGGGCCTAGAGGGTCGGGGATGGTGGCTTACAATGAGCAGTTCTTC.

The genes are TRBV29-1 and TRBJ2-3; 9 bases are a match to TRBD2. V was clipped by 2 bases and J by 6 bases; unmatched bases: 12. Germline values: CDR1 SQVTM, CDR2 ANQGSEA. The CDR3 is made up of 16 amino acids. As DNA, the CDR3 is TGCAGCGTTGAATCGGGAACCGGGACTAGCATCGATACGCAGTATTTT. It is translated as CSVESGTGTSIDTQYF.

V and J are TRBV2 and TRBJ2-2; 11 bases map to TRBD2. V was clipped by 0 bases and J by 6 bases; unmatched bases: 0. The CDR3 is 15 residues long. From germline, CDR1 is SNHLY and CDR2 FYNNEI. As DNA, the CDR3 is TGTGCCAGCAGTGAAGCACTAGCGGGGGCCGGGGAGCTGTTTTTT. Translation: CASSEALAGAGELFF.

The chain combines TRBV5-1 with TRBJ2-6; D is undetermined. Germline CDR1 SGHRS, CDR2 YFSETQ. V lost 5 bases and J lost 2, with 8 bases in between. The CDR3 loop spans 14 amino acids. The CDR3 nucleotides are TGCGCCAGCAGGTACGAGGCTGGGGCCAACGTCCTGACTTTC. This encodes CASRYEAGANVLTF.

J is TRBJ1-2 and V is TRBV6-5; D is unclear. The V end was cut by 2 bases, the J end by 8 bases, with 12 bases between. Per the germline V gene, CDR1 is MNHEY and CDR2 is SVGAGI. The CDR3 covers 13 residues. CDR3 bases: TGTGCCAGCAGTTACGCGGGGAGGGTAGGCTACACCTTC. Encoded protein: CASSYAGRVGYTF.

This clone was seen only a few times. The chain couples TRBV30 to TRBJ1-2, with D uncertain. This CDR3 is built from 13 residues. In germline, CDR1 is GTSNPN, CDR2 SVGIG (reference sequence). V lost 1 base to trimming and J lost 4 bases, with 10 bases between them. The CDR3 DNA follows: TGTGCCTGGAGTGCATCGGTTGGCTATGGCTACACCTTC. This sequence encodes CAWSASVGYGYTF. Full variable domain (outside the CDR3, taken from reference TRBV30 and TRBJ1-2): SQTIHQWPATLVQPVGSPLSLECTVEGTSNPNLYWYRQAAGRGLQLLFYSVGIGQISSEVPQNLSASRPQDRQFILSSKKLLLSDSGFYLCAWSASVGYGYTFGSGTRLTVV.

This clone was detected a few times. The genes are TRBV29-1 and TRBJ2-5, with D perhaps matching TRBD1 (6 bases). V lost 7 bases and J 0 bases, leaving 15 bases between the germline ends. Germline V CDR1 and CDR2: SQVTM, ANQGSEA. The CDR3 runs to 14 residues. The CDR3 protein is CSDPNYRDQETQYF. DNA for the CDR3: TGCAGCGACCCAAACTACAGGGACCAAGAGACCCAGTACTTC.

This chain joins TRBV19 and TRBJ2-7; D is unresolved. Germline-derived CDR1 and CDR2 are LNHDA and SQIVND (reference sequence). CDR3 length equals 13 residues. The V end lost 3 bases, the J end lost 2 bases, and 8 bases lay between the germline ends. The chain's CDR3 is CASSMIGTYEQYF. The CDR3 DNA follows: TGTGCCAGTAGTATGATTGGAACCTACGAGCAGTACTTC.

The V call is TRBV4-2, the J call TRBJ2-4; D not certain. The V end lost 1 base, the J end lost 6 bases, and 7 bases lay between the germline ends. The length of the CDR3 is 13 residues. Looked up from germline, CDR1 is LGHNA and CDR2 is YNFKEQ. The DNA of the CDR3 is TGTGCCAGCAGCCAAGGCCAATCAAACATTCAGTACTTC. Translated: CASSQGQSNIQYF.